The rows below give T cell receptor beta chains drawn from one sample of a study of blood T cell repertoires in COVID-19. Generated by immunoSEQ multiplex PCR, the TCRdb table keeps only in-frame clones and is missing some. The repertoire holds around 200,000 clones, with approximately 85% as singletons. Sequencing was carried out using peripheral blood. The source is an elderly woman with acute or convalescent COVID-19. Both conserved end residues are part of each CDR3. For some rows the clone size is stated as once, few or many, or as a class when expanded; others skip it.

>NA|TRBV11-2
CASSSPFSGRYPNEQFF
>NA|TRBV5-4
CASSSPGGAYANTGELFF
>few|TRBV7-3
CASSFTGDDTEAFF
>NA|TRBV5-1
CASSLATVNQPQHF
>NA|TRBV7-3
CASSWGQGWSNEQFF
>NA|TRBV6-6
CASSYGPNEQFF
>few|TRBV2
CASSVPGQGLDSGYTF
>NA|TRBV5-5
CASSFGRGNLNTEAFF
>NA|TRBV27
CASSYRATGSPLHF
>NA|TRBV5-4
CASSPTGRGHNEQYF
>once|TRBV10-3
CAISRHGNNQPQHF
>few|TRBV5-1
CASSPEQGRHEQFF
>NA|TRBV29-1
CSVEDVRTNNEQFF
>NA|TRBV3-1/TRBV3-2
CASSQDGGRDTQYF
>medium-sized|TRBV5-1
CASSPGTSGYYEQYF
>NA|TRBV25-1
CASSGQGTYGYTF
>NA|TRBV4-1
CASSPPTNEKLFF
>NA|TRBV5-6
CASSRDRGLSTEAFF
>NA|TRBV5-4
CASSSGLAKNEQFF
>NA|TRBV7-9
CASSPGSEQYF
>few|TRBV18
CASSPGGNRDSPLHF
>NA|TRBV7-2
CASSLDRGTNEKLFF
>few|TRBV7-3
CASSLKPGGTGELFF